This paragraph reports one TCR beta chain. Naive CD4+ T cells were purified with Tregs depleted by CD25. V was cut by 0 bases and J by 6 bases, with 20 bases left in between. The CDR3 spans 18 residues. CDR1 is LGHNA and CDR2 is YNFKEQ in the germline V gene. Constant-region reverse primers amplified full-length variable regions, followed by semi-nested Nested Universal Primer A PCR. One entry per CDR3 protein results from TCRdb running MiXCR on the 5' RACE reads. The sample lists more than 4,500 distinct CDR3 sequences; under 40% were seen once. The sequence was obtained from a female donor with breast cancer. V is TRBV4-2 and J is TRBJ2-2; the D gene is possibly TRBD1 (6 bases). The sample was naive CD4+ T cells sorted from a lymph node. Regarding subset: naive CD4+ T cells, CD4+CD45RA+CD25-. The CDR3: CASSQDGQGISNPGELFF. As DNA, the CDR3 is TGTGCCAGCAGCCAAGACGGCCAGGGGATCTCCAACCCCGGGGAGCTGTTTTTT.